The rows below give T cell receptor beta chains drawn from one sample of a study of blood T cell repertoires in COVID-19. Here immunoSEQ multiplex PCR was the method, and the copy in TCRdb shows in-frame clones only, minus some. Here the sample spans around 150,000 clones, roughly 85% being singletons. The material sequenced was peripheral blood. These receptors came from a man between 65 and 85 years old with acute or convalescent COVID-19. Each CDR3 is given with its conserved first and last residue. The D gene is left open where the match is weak. Expanded clones get a size class; other rows say once, few or many, or leave the size out.

>.|TRBV6-5|TRBJ1-3|.
TGTGCCAGCAGTTATGACAACTCTGGAAACACCATATATTTT
CASSYDNSGNTIYF
>.|TRBV6-5|TRBJ2-7|.
TGTGCCAGCAGCCCCGCGACATCGCCCCCCTACGAGCAGTACTTC
CASSPATSPPYEQYF
>once|TRBV5-1|TRBJ2-3|.
TGCGCCAGCAGCTTCCGGCAGGGCACAGATACGCAGTATTTT
CASSFRQGTDTQYF
>.|TRBV29-1|TRBJ2-3|TRBD2
TGCAGCGTTGGACTAGCGGGAGGAGATACGCAGTATTTT
CSVGLAGGDTQYF
>.|TRBV5-1|TRBJ1-3|.
TGCGCCAGCTCCAAAGAGGTAAACTCTGGAAACACCATATATTTT
CASSKEVNSGNTIYF
>.|TRBV5-1|TRBJ2-2|.
TGCGCCAGCAGCTTGGGAGGGGGAACCGGGGAGCTGTTTTTT
CASSLGGGTGELFF
>.|TRBV19|TRBJ2-3|.
TGTGCCAGTAGTATGAGGGCCTCTAGCACAGATACGCAGTATTTT
CASSMRASSTDTQYF
>.|TRBV7-3|TRBJ1-1|TRBD1
TGTGCCAGCAGCTTAAATCCGGGGGACAGGGGGCAGAACACTGAAGCTTTCTTT
CASSLNPGDRGQNTEAFF
>.|TRBV2|TRBJ2-1|TRBD2
TGTGCCAGCAGTGATTTGGCTAGCGGGAACAATGAGCAGTTCTTC
CASSDLASGNNEQFF
>.|TRBV9|TRBJ2-1|TRBD2
TGTGCCAGCAGCGTAGCCGGGACTAGCGGGAGTAGGAATGAGCAGTTCTTC
CASSVAGTSGSRNEQFF
>.|TRBV10-2|TRBJ2-1|TRBD2
TGCGCCAGCAGTGTACCCACTAGCGGGAGTATCTACAATGAGCAGTTCTTC
CASSVPTSGSIYNEQFF
>.|TRBV14|TRBJ2-6|.
TGTGCCAGCAGCCAAGAAAGGGGCTCTGGGGCCAACGTCCTGACTTTC
CASSQERGSGANVLTF
>.|TRBV7-3|TRBJ1-1|TRBD1
TGTGCCAGCAGCCCCGGACAGGGAAAGGGGACTGAAGCTTTCTTT
CASSPGQGKGTEAFF
>.|TRBV7-9|TRBJ2-3|.
TGTGCCAGCAGCTCCCCAACAGGGCGGTCAGATACGCAGTATTTT
CASSSPTGRSDTQYF
>.|TRBV5-1|TRBJ2-1|TRBD2
TGCGCCAGCAGCTTGGAGTCCCCCCTAGCGGGAGGCAACCAAGGGCAGTTCTTC
CASSLESPLAGGNQGQFF
>.|TRBV9|TRBJ2-3|.
TGTGCCAGCAGCGTAGGGATACTGGAGACAGATACGCAGTATTTT
CASSVGILETDTQYF
>.|TRBV6-5|TRBJ2-7|TRBD2
TGTGCCAGCAGTTACATAAGCGGGGCTTCTTGGGACGAGCAGTACTTC
CASSYISGASWDEQYF
>.|TRBV25-1|TRBJ1-1|TRBD1
TGTGCCAGCAGTGGGCAGGGGGCCGCTGAAGCTTTCTTT
CASSGQGAAEAFF
>.|TRBV10-3|TRBJ2-1|.
TGTGCCATCAGTCCGGCGCTAGGCTCCTACAATGAGCAGTTCTTC
CAISPALGSYNEQFF
>.|TRBV5-1|TRBJ2-1|TRBD2
TGCGCCAGCAAGGGACTAGCGGGAGGTGTTGAGCAGTTCTTC
CASKGLAGGVEQFF
>.|TRBV28|TRBJ2-2|.
TGTGCCAGCAGTTTCAGGGTCGCCACCGGGGAGCTGTTTTTT
CASSFRVATGELFF
>.|TRBV6-5|TRBJ2-7|.
TGTGCCAGCAGTTTCCTCTTCCAGGGGGGTACCTACGAGCAGTACTTC
CASSFLFQGGTYEQYF
>.|TRBV7-8|TRBJ1-6|TRBD1
TGTGCCAGCAGCTCCCGACAGGGACAATCACCCCTCCACTTT
CASSSRQGQSPLHF
>few|TRBV7-7|TRBJ2-2|.
TGTGCTAGCAGCCCTGGGACACCGAACACCGGGGAGCTGTTTTTT
CASSPGTPNTGELFF
>.|TRBV11-3|TRBJ2-5|.
TGTGCCAGCAGCTTGGGCGGGAATCCGCAAGAGACCCAGTACTTC
CASSLGGNPQETQYF
>.|TRBV9|TRBJ2-1|.
TGTGCCAGCTCTCTACTAGCTTACAATGAGCAGTTCTTC
CASSLLAYNEQFF
>.|TRBV2|TRBJ2-2|TRBD2
TGTGCCAGCAGCAGCGGGAAGAGGCAATTCGGGGAGCTGTTTTTT
CASSSGKRQFGELFF
>once|TRBV30|TRBJ2-3|TRBD1
TGTGCCTGGAGTGTAGGGACAGCAGACACAGATACGCAGTATTTT
CAWSVGTADTDTQYF
>.|TRBV4-3|TRBJ2-2|TRBD1
TGCGCCAGCAGCCCTTCGGACAGGGCTAACACCGGGGAGCTGTTTTTT
CASSPSDRANTGELFF
>once|TRBV11-2|TRBJ1-1|.
TGTGCCAGCAGCTTAGTAAGGGCAGGGATTAATGAAGCTTTCTTT
CASSLVRAGINEAFF
>.|TRBV20-1|TRBJ1-1|.
TGCAGTGGGGGGCAGAACACTGAAGCTTTCTTT
CSGGQNTEAFF
>.|TRBV11-2|TRBJ2-7|.
TGTGCCAGCAGCCCCGCCTTGTTTCGGGAGCAGTACTTC
CASSPALFREQYF
>few|TRBV7-9|TRBJ2-2|.
TGTGCCAGCAGCTTAGACTGGAACACCGGGGAGCTGTTTTTT
CASSLDWNTGELFF
>.|TRBV19|TRBJ2-7|.
TGTGCCAGTAGTAACCTCCGCGGGTGGTCCTACGAGCAGTACTTC
CASSNLRGWSYEQYF
>once|TRBV5-4|TRBJ1-6|TRBD1
TGTGCCAGCAGTTCGGTCCTCGGGACAGGGGGCGATTCACCCCTCCACTTT
CASSSVLGTGGDSPLHF
>.|TRBV24-1|TRBJ1-3|.
TGTGCCACCAAGGGGCCCCTCCGAAGAAACACCATATATTTT
CATKGPLRRNTIYF
>medium-sized|TRBV12-3/TRBV12-4|TRBJ2-2|.
TGTGCCAGCAGTTGGCCGCACGGGGAGCTGTTTTTT
CASSWPHGELFF
>.|TRBV28|TRBJ1-2|TRBD1
TGTGCCAGCAGTTCCCCTTCACCGGGACAGGGGTCCGGGGATGGCTACACCTTC
CASSSPSPGQGSGDGYTF
>few|TRBV5-1|TRBJ2-3|.
TGCGCCAGCAGCCTTCTAGCGGAGGGGGACACAGATACGCAGTATTTT
CASSLLAEGDTDTQYF
>.|TRBV28|TRBJ2-7|TRBD2
TGTGCCAGCAGCTCCCCTGGCGGGAGCTCCTACGAGCAGTACTTC
CASSSPGGSSYEQYF
>.|TRBV5-6|TRBJ2-3|TRBD2
TGTGCCAGCAGCTCGGGGACTAGCGGGAAAACAGATACGCAGTATTTT
CASSSGTSGKTDTQYF
>.|TRBV19|TRBJ2-2|.
TGTGCCAGCGCGGGGACAGTAAACACCGGGGAGCTGTTTTTT
CASAGTVNTGELFF
>.|TRBV2|TRBJ2-4|TRBD1
TGTGCCAGCAGGGGGGCAGGGGGAGCCAAAAACATTCAGTACTTC
CASRGAGGAKNIQYF
>once|TRBV6-5|TRBJ2-1|TRBD2
TGTGCCAGCAAAAGAGCGGGAGGCCTCGATGAGCAGTTCTTC
CASKRAGGLDEQFF
>.|TRBV24-1|TRBJ1-3|.
TGTGCCACCAGTGACCGGGGTGGCTCTGGAAACACCATATATTTT
CATSDRGGSGNTIYF
>.|TRBV7-8|TRBJ2-7|.
TGTGCCAGCAGCCAACTGGTGGGGGCGCCGGGCGAGCAGTACTTC
CASSQLVGAPGEQYF
>.|TRBV5-6|TRBJ2-2|.
TGTGCCAGCAGCTTGGGAGGGAACACCGGGGAGCTGTTTTTT
CASSLGGNTGELFF